The sequence of this T cell receptor beta chain was determined in a study of blood T cell repertoires in COVID-19. Study details: T cells, B-cell-depleted T cells, or PBMCs provided the cDNA or gDNA that served as material.

Sequenced by immunoSEQ multiplex PCR; TCRdb stores in-frame clones only, minus some. Of about 96,000 clones in the sample, approximately 84% were seen once. The ends were cut back, 7 bases at V and 4 bases at J, with 14 bases in the middle. This CDR3 is 14 amino acids long. The germline V gene encodes CDR1 LGHDT and CDR2 YNNKEL (reference sequence). The sequenced sample consisted of peripheral blood. This clonotype was obtained from a woman in her sixties with acute or convalescent COVID-19. The V and J genes are TRBV3-1 (or the pseudogene TRBV3-2) and TRBJ1-3; D is undetermined. In DNA, the CDR3 is TGTGCCAGCACCGTGGGGAGATCGGGAAACACCATATATTTT. Its protein product is CASTVGRSGNTIYF.